This TCR beta chain was captured in a study of metastatic and nonmetastatic thyroid tumors. Study details: Thyroid patients, malignant and benign, had repertoires compared across blood and tumor or nodule tissue.

Patients had received no treatment of any kind before thyroid surgery. This clone ranks as medium-sized. In the study's own analysis: A classifier of distant metastasis in papillary thyroid cancer was built from CDR3 differences (across clinicopathological groups). TCRdb redid the clone calls on the PCR reads using MiXCR. It is TCRdb's table, rather than the study itself, that gives the V and J calls and clone size. The sample lists 20,000 to 25,000 clones; less than 15% were seen once. The TCR originated in a female donor with papillary thyroid cancer or a benign thyroid nodule (not recorded which). Some clones in this sample may be carry-over from other donors' samples. Sequencing was done on a sample of tumor tissue.

CDR3 coding DNA: TGTGCCAGCAGTGGGCCCCGGGAAACCTACGAGCAGTACTTC. As protein: CASSGPRETYEQYF. This chain joins TRBV6-1 and TRBJ2-7; TRBD2 might be the D (5 bases). The CDR3 has 14 amino acids. V was clipped by 4 bases and J by 2 bases, with 12 bases between them. Germline values: CDR1 MNHNS, CDR2 SASEGT.